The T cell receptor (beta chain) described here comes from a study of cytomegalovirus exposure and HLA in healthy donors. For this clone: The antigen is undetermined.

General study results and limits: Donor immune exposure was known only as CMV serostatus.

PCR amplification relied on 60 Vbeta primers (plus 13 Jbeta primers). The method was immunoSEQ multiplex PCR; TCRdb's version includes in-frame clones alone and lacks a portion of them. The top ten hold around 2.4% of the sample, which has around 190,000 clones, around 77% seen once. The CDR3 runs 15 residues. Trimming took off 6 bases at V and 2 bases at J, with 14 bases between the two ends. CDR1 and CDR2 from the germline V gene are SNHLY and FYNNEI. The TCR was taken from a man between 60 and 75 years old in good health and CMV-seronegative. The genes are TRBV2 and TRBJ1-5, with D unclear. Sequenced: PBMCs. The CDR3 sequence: CASRKFDLGNQPQHF. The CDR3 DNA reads TGTGCCAGCAGAAAATTTGACTTGGGCAATCAGCCCCAGCATTTT.